This TCR beta chain derives from a study of PD-1 blockade in mismatch repair-deficient tumors. TCRdb's copy holds only in-frame clones and misses some; the assay was immunoSEQ multiplex PCR. This sample has 70,000 to 95,000 clones, with approximately 81% found just once. All patients were mismatch repair deficient, assessed by either PCR or immunohistochemistry. To note about this clone: The antigen is unknown.

Findings and limits, study-wide: Tumor-resident clones, often absent from pretreatment blood, expanded after pembrolizumab and then contracted.

Looked up from germline, CDR1 is SGHRS and CDR2 is YFSETQ. CDR3 size: 14 residues. V was pared by 2 bases and J by 2 bases, with 10 bases between. This receptor was obtained from an adult with mismatch repair-deficient cancer. This chain connects TRBV5-1 to TRBJ2-5; TRBD1 might be the D (6 bases). Sequencing was performed on peripheral blood, taken 44 weeks after starting pembrolizumab. The CDR3 coding sequence is TGCGCCAGCAGCTTCAGACAGGTTCAAGAGACCCAGTACTTC. Residues: CASSFRQVQETQYF.